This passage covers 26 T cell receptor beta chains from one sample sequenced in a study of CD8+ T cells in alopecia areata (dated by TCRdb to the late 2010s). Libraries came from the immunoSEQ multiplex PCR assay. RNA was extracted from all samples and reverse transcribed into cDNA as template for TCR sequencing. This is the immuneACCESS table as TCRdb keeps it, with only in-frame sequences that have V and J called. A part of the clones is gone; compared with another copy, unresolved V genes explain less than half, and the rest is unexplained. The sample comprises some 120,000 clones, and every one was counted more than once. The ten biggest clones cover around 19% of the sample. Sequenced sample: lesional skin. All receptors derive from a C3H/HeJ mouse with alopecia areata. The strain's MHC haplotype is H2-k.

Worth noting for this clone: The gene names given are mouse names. The CDR3 sequence: CASSEKTGSLQDTQYF. CDR3 DNA (partial): TGTGCCAGCAGTGAGAAGACAGGGAGCCTACAAGAC. The chain has TRBV13-3 and TRBJ2-5; 7 positions agree with TRBD1. Coverage ceases 4 residues before the CDR3 finishes, and the germline J gene fills in the end. Germline V gives CDR1 NNHDY, CDR2 SYVADS. The CDR3 has 16 amino acids. Trimming removed 2 bases from V and 3 bases from J; junction bases left unmatched: 9. The full variable domain, completed using reference TRBV13-3 and TRBJ2-5, is EAAVTQSPRSKVAVTGGKVTLSCHQTNNHDYMYWYRQDTGHGLRLIHYSYVADSTEKGDIPDGYKASRPSQENFSLILELASLSQTAVYFCASSEKTGSLQDTQYFGPGTRLLVL.

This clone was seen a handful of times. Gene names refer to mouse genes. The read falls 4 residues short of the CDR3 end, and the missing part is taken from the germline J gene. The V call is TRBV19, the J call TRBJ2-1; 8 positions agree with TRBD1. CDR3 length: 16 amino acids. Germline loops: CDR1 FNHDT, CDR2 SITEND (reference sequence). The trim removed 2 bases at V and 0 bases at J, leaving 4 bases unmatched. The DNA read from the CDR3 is TGTGCCAGCAGTATCGGACAGGGAGGTAACTATGCT. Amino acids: CASSIGQGGNYA. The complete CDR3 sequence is CASSIGQGGNYAEQFF.

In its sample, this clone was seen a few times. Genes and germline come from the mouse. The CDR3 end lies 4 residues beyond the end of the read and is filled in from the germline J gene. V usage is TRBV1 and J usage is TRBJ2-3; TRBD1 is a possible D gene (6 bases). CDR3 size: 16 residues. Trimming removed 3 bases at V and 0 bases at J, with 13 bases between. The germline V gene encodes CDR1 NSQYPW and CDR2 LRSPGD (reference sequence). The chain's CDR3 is CTCSAYGTPSAETLYF. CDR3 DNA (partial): TGCACCTGCAGTGCCTACGGGACACCTAGTGCAGAA.

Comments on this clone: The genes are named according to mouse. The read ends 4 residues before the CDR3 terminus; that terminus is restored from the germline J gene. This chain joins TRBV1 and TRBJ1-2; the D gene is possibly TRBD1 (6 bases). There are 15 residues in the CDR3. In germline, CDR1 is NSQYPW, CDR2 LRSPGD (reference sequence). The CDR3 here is CTCSADTGGADDYTF. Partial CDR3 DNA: TGCACCTGCAGTGCAGATACTGGGGGGGCGGAC.

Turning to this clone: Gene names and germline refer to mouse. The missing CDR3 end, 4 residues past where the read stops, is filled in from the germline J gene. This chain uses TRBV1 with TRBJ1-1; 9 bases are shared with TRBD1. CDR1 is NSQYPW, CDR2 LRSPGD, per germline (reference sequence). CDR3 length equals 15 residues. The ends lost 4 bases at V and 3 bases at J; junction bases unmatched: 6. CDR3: CTCSVRDREDTEVFF. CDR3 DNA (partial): TGCACCTGCAGTGTCCGGGACAGGGAAGACACA.

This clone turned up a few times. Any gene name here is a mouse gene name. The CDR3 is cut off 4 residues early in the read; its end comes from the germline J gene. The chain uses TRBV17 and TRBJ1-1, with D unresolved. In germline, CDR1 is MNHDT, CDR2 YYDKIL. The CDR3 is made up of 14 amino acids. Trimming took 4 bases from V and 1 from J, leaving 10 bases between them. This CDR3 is CASSTSGGNTEVFF. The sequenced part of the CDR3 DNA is TGTGCTAGCAGTACCTCAGGAGGAAACACA.

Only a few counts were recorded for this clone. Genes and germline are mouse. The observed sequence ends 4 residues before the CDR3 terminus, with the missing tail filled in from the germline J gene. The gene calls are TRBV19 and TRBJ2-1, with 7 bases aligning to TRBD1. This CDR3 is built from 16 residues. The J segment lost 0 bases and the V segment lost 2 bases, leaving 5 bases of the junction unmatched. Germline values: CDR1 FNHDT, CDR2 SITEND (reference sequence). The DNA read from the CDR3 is TGTGCCAGCAGTATGGGGACAGATTATAACTATGCT. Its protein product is CASSMGTDYNYA. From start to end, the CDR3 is CASSMGTDYNYAEQFF.

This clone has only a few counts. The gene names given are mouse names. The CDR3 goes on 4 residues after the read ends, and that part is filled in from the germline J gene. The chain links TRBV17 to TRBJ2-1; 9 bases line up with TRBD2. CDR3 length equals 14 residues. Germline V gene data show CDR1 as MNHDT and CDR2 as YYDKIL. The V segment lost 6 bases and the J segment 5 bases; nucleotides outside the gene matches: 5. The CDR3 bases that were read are TGTGCTAGCAGCAGACTGGGGGAGGATGCT. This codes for CASSRLGEDA. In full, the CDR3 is CASSRLGEDAEQFF.

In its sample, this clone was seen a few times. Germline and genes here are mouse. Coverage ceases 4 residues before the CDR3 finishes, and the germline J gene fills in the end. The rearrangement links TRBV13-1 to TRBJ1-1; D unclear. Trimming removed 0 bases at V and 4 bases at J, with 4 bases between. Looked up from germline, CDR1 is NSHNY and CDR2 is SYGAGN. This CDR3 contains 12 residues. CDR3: CASSDEVTEVFF. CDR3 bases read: TGTGCCAGCAGTGATGAGGTCACA.

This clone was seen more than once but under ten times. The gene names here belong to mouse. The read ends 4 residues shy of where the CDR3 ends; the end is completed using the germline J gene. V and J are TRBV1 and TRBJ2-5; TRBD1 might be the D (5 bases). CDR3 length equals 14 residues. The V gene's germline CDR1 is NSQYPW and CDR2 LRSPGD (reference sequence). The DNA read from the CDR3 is TGCACCTGCAGTGCAGGAAAGGGGAGGGAC. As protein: CTCSAGKGRD. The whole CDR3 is CTCSAGKGRDTQYF. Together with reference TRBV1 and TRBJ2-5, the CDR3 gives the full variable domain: VTLLEQNPRWRLVPRGQAVNLRCILKNSQYPWMSWYQQDLQKQLQWLFTLRSPGDKEVKSLPGADYLATRVTDTELRLQVANMSQGRTLYCTCSAGKGRDTQYFGPGTRLLVL.

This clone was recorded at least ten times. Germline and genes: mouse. The CDR3 DNA, read in part, is TGTGCCAGCAGTGGAGGGACTGGGAGTGCAGAA. Its protein product is CASSGGTGSAE. The CDR3 in its entirety is CASSGGTGSAETLYF. The chain joins TRBV13-3 to TRBJ2-3; 9 bases map to TRBD2. The missing CDR3 end, 4 residues past where the read stops, is filled in from the germline J gene. V was clipped by 3 bases and J by 0 bases; unmatched bases: 2. CDR3 size: 15 residues. The germline V gene has CDR1 NNHDY and CDR2 SYVADS.

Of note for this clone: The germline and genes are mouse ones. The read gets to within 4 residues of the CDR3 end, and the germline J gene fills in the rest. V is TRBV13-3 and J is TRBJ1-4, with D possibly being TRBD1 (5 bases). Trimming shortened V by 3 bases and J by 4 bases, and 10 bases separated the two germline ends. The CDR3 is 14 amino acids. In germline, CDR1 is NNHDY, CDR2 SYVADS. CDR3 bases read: TGTGCCAGCAGTGCTGGACACCTCAACGAA. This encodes CASSAGHLNE. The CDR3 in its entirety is CASSAGHLNERLFF.

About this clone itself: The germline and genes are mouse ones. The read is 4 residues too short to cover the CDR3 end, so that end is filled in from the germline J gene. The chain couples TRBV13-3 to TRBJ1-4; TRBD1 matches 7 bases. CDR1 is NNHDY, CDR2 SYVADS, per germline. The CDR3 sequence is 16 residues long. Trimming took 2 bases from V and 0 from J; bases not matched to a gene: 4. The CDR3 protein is CASSEGTEISNERLFF. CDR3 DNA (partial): TGTGCCAGCAGTGAGGGGACAGAAATTTCCAACGAA.

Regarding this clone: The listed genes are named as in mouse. The CDR3 spells CTCSADLGQGTEVFF. Partial CDR3 DNA: TGCACCTGCAGTGCAGATCTGGGACAGGGAACA. The rearrangement joins TRBV1 to TRBJ1-1; 9 nucleotides match TRBD1. The read terminates 4 residues before the CDR3 end, so the remaining end is supplied by the germline J gene. The CDR3 is made up of 15 amino acids. Looked up from germline, CDR1 is NSQYPW and CDR2 is LRSPGD (reference sequence).

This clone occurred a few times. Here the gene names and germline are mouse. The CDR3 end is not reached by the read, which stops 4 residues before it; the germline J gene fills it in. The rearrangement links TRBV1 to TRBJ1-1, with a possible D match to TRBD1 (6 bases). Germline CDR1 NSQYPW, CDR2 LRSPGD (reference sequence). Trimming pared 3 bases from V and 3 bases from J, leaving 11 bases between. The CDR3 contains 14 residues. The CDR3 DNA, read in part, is TGCACCTGCAGTGCCAGGGGATCGGACACA. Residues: CTCSARGSDT. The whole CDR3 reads CTCSARGSDTEVFF.

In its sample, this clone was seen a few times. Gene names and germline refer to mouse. The CDR3 reads CASSDGVDRADAEQFF. The CDR3 DNA, read in part, is TGTGCCAGCAGTGATGGGGTCGACAGGGCTGATGCT. The V gene is TRBV13-1, the J gene TRBJ2-1, with 7 bases fitting TRBD1. The read gets to within 4 residues of the CDR3 end, and the germline J gene fills in the rest. V lost 0 bases, J lost 5 bases, and 8 bases stayed unmatched. CDR1 NSHNY and CDR2 SYGAGN come from the germline V gene. This CDR3 contains 16 residues.

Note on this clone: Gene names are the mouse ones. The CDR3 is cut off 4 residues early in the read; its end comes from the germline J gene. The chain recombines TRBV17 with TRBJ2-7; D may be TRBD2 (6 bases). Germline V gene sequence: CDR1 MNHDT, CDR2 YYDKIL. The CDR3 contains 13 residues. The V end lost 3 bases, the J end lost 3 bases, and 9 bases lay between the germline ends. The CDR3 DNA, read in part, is TGTGCTAGCAGTAGCTGGGGTATCTAT. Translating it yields CASSSWGIY. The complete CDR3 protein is CASSSWGIYEQYF.

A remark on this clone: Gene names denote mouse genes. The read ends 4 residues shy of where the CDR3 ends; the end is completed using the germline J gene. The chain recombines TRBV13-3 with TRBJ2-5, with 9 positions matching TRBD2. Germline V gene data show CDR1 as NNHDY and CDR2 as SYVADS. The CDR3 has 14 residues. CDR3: CASSDSGGVDTQYF. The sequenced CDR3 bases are TGTGCCAGCAGTGATTCTGGGGGGGTGGAC.

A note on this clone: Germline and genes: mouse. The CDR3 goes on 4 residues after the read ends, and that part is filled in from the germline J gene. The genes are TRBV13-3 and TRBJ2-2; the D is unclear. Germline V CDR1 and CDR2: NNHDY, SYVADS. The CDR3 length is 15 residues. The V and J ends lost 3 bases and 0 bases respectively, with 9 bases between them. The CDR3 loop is CASSGDNANTGQLYF. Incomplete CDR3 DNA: TGTGCCAGCAGTGGTGACAATGCAAACACCGGG.

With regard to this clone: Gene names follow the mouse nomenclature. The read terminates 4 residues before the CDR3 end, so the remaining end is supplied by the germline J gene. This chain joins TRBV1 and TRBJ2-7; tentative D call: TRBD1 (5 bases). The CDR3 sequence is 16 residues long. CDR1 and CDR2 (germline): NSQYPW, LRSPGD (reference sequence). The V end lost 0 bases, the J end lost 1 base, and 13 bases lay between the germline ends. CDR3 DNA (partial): TGCACCTGCAGTGCAGATCCCTCTCGACAGTCCTAT. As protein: CTCSADPSRQSY. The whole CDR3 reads CTCSADPSRQSYEQYF. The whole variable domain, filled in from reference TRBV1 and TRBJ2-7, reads VTLLEQNPRWRLVPRGQAVNLRCILKNSQYPWMSWYQQDLQKQLQWLFTLRSPGDKEVKSLPGADYLATRVTDTELRLQVANMSQGRTLYCTCSADPSRQSYEQYFGPGTRLTVL.

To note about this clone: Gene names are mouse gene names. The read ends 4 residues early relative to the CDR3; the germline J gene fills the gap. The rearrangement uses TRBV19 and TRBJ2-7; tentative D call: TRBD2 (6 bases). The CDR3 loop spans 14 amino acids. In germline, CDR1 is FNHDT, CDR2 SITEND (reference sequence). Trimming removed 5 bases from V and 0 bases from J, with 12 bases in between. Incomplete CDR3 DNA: TGTGCCAGCAGCTTGGGGGATAGCTCCTAT. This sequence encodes CASSLGDSSY. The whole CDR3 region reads CASSLGDSSYEQYF.

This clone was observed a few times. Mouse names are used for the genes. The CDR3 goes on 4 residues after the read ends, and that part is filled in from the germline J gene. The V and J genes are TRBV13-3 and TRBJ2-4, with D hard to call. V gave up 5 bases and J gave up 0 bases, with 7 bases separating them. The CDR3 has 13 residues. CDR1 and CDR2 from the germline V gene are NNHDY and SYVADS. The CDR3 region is CASSLASQNTLYF. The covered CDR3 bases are TGTGCCAGCAGCCTGGCTAGTCAAAAC.

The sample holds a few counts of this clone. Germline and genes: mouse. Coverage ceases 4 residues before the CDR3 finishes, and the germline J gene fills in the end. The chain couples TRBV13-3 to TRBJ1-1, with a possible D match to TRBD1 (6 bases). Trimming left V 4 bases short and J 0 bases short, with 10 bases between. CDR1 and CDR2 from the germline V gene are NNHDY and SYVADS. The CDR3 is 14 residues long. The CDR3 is CASSPQGANTEVFF. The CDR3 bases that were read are TGTGCCAGCAGTCCACAGGGAGCAAACACA.

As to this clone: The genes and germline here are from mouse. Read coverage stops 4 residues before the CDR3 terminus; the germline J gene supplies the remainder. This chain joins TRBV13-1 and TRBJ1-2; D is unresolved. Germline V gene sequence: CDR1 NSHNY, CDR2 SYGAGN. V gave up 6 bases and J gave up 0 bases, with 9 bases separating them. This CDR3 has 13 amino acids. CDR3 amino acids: CASKTRANSDYTF. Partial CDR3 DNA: TGTGCCAGCAAGACAAGAGCAAACTCC.

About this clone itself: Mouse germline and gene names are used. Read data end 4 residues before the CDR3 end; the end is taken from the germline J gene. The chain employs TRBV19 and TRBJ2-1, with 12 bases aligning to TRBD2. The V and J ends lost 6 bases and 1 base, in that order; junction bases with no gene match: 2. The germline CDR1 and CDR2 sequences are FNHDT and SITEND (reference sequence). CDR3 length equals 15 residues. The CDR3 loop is CASTDWGGNYAEQFF. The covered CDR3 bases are TGTGCCAGCACCGACTGGGGGGGCAACTATGCT. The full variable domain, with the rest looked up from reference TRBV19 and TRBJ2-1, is GGIITQTPKFLIGQEGQKLTLKCQQNFNHDTMYWYRQDSGKGLRLIYYSITENDLQKGDLSEGYDASREKKSSFSLTVTSAQKNEMAVFLCASTDWGGNYAEQFFGPGTRLTVL.

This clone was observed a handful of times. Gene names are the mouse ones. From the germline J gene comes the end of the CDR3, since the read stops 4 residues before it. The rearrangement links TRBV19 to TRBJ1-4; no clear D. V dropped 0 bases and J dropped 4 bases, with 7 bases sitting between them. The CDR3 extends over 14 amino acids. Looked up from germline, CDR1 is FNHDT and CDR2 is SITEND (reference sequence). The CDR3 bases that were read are TGTGCCAGCAGTATAGGACAAAACAACGAA. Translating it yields CASSIGQNNE. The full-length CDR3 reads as CASSIGQNNERLFF.